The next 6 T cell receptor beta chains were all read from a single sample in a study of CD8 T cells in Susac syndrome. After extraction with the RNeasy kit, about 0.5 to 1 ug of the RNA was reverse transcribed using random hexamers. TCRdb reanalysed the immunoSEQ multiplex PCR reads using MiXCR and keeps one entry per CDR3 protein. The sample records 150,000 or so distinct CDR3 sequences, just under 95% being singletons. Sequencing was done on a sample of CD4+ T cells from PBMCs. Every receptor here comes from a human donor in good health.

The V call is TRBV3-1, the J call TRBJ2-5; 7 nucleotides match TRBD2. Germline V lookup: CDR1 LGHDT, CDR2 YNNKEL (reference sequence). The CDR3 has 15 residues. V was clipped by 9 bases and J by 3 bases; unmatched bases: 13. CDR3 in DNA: TGTGCCAGTCGAATACTAGCGTCAGCGGAAGAGACCCAGTACTTC. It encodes CASRILASAEETQYF.

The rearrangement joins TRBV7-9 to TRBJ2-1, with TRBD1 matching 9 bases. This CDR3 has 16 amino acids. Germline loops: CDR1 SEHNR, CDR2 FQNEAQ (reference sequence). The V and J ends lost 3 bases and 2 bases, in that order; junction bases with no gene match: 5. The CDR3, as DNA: TGTGCCAGCAGCTTGCCCGGGACAGGGACCTACAATGAGCAGTTCTTC. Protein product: CASSLPGTGTYNEQFF. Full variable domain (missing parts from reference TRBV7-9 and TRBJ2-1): DTGVSQNPRHKITKRGQNVTFRCDPISEHNRLYWYRQTLGQGPEFLTYFQNEAQLEKSRLLSDRFSAERPKGSFSTLEIQRTEQGDSAMYLCASSLPGTGTYNEQFFGPGTRLTVL.

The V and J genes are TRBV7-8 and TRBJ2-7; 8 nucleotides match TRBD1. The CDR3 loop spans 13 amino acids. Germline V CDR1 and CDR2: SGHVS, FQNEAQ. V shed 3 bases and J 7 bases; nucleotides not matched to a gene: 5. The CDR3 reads CASSFRQGREQYF. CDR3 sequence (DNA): TGTGCCAGCAGCTTTAGACAGGGGCGGGAGCAGTACTTC.

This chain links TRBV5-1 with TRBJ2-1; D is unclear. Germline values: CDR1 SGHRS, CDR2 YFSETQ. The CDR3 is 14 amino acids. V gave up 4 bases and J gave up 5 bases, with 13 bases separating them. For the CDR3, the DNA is TGCGCCAGCAGCCGGATGGTAGTAAACAATGAGCAGTTCTTC. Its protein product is CASSRMVVNNEQFF.

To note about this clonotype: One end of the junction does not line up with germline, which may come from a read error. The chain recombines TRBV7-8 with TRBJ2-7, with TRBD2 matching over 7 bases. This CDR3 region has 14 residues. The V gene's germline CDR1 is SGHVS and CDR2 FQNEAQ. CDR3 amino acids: CASSRGELFYEQYF. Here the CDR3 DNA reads TGTGCGAGCAGCCGGGGGGAACTCTTCTACGAGCAGTACTTC.

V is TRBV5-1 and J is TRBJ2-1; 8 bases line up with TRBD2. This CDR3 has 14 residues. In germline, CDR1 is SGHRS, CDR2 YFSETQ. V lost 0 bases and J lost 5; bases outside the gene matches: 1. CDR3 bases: TGCGCCAGCAGCTTGGCACTAGCGGACAATGAGCAGTTCTTC. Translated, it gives CASSLALADNEQFF.